This entry lists 5 T cell receptor beta chains sequenced from one sample in a study of shared clonotypes between healthy human individuals. The repertoire was sequenced with immunoSEQ multiplex PCR; TCRdb's copy has only in-frame clones and lacks some. The sample yields about 120,000 clones, 68% seen once. Sequencing input: memory CD8+ T cells sorted from blood. The subset here: CD45RO+ cells pooled with CCR7-negative TemRA cells. Receptors originate from a woman aged 25 to 39 in good health.

V usage is TRBV5-1 and J usage is TRBJ2-2; D gene uncertain. CDR1 and CDR2 from the germline V gene are SGHRS and YFSETQ. This CDR3 has 16 amino acids. Between the trimmed V and J ends, which lost 0 bases and 5 bases, there was a span of 14 bases. The CDR3 DNA reads TGCGCCAGCAGCTTGGTGTTAACCCCGAGGACCGGGGAGCTGTTTTTT. This gives the protein CASSLVLTPRTGELFF. Drawing the rest from reference TRBV5-1 and TRBJ2-2, the complete variable domain is KAGVTQTPRYLIKTRGQQVTLSCSPISGHRSVSWYQQTPGQGLQFLFEYFSETQRNKGNFPGRFSGRQFSNSRSEMNVSTLELGDSALYLCASSLVLTPRTGELFFGEGSRLTVL.

Comments on this clone: Since a much larger clone is just one base distant, this may be a read error. The same CDR3 also results from other DNA sequences found in this sample. The gene calls are TRBV6-4 and TRBJ2-1, with TRBD2 as a possible D gene (6 bases). Trimming took off 6 bases at V and 8 bases at J, with 20 bases between the two ends. The germline V gene encodes CDR1 MRHNA and CDR2 SNTAGT. This CDR3 region has 15 residues. CDR3 loop: CASRDIASDSDEQFF. In nucleotides, the CDR3 is TGTGCCAGCAGAGATATCGCTAGCGATAGTGATGAGCAGTTCTTC.

The chain links TRBV29-1 to TRBJ1-1; tentatively, D is TRBD1 (6 bases). Per the germline V gene, CDR1 is SQVTM and CDR2 is ANQGSEA. The CDR3 length is 13 residues. V shed 3 bases and J shed 5 bases, with 13 bases lying between them. The CDR3 is CSVEPQGRTEAFF. The CDR3 nucleotides read TGCAGCGTTGAGCCACAGGGAAGGACTGAAGCTTTCTTT.

The chain employs TRBV28 and TRBJ2-7; 7 nucleotides align to TRBD2. The V gene end was trimmed by 5 bases and the J gene end by 3 bases; junction bases not matched to a gene: 13. The CDR3 totals 16 residues. The germline CDR1 and CDR2 sequences are MDHEN and SYDVKM. This chain's CDR3 is CASSGFKGGSFYEQYF. Written as DNA, the CDR3 is TGTGCCAGCAGTGGTTTTAAGGGCGGGAGTTTCTACGAGCAGTACTTC.

V gene TRBV29-1 combines with J gene TRBJ2-7; D ambiguous. The CDR3 runs 13 residues. Germline V lookup: CDR1 SQVTM, CDR2 ANQGSEA. V dropped 0 bases and J dropped 6 bases, with 12 bases sitting between them. CDR3 nucleotide sequence: TGCAGCGTTGAAGAAGGGTGGCCATCCGAGCAGTACTTC. Protein sequence: CSVEEGWPSEQYF.